A single sample is the source of the 8 T cell receptor beta chains below, sequenced in a study of siplizumab effects on memory and regulatory T cells (dated by TCRdb to the late 2010s). Libraries were constructed by the immunoSEQ multiplex PCR assay. The table was pulled from immuneACCESS by TCRdb, which kept in-frame rearrangements only. Such tables lose some clones; where checked, under half of the loss comes from unresolved V genes, and the rest has no known cause. The sample includes 55,000 to 65,000 clones, with around 97% observed a single time. 1.1% of the sample is in the top ten clones. The specimen sequenced was naive CD8+ T cells sorted from blood. What the cell subset or site label conveys for this sample: unstimulated naive T cells. The receptor source for this set is a human donor in good health.

The V call is TRBV4-1, the J call TRBJ2-7; D gene unclear. V lost 1 base and J 6 bases, leaving 10 bases between the germline ends. Germline assignment: CDR1 MGHRA and CDR2 YSYEKL. CDR3 length equals 13 residues. CDR3 protein: CASSQAAPGEQYF. The CDR3 DNA sequence: TGCGCCAGCAGCCAAGCAGCGCCAGGCGAGCAGTACTTC.

This sequence joins TRBV9 and TRBJ2-5; 11 bases line up with TRBD2. The CDR3 runs 17 residues. CDR1 and CDR2 (germline): SGDLS, YYNGEE. V shed 2 bases, J shed 2 bases, and the junction held 8 bases outside the gene matches. The CDR3 loop reads CASSVYAGTSGQETQYF. The CDR3 nucleotides read TGTGCCAGCAGCGTCTACGCCGGGACTAGCGGACAAGAGACCCAGTACTTC.

The J gene is TRBJ2-7, the V gene TRBV7-9, with TRBD1 as a possible D gene (6 bases). Trimming pared 1 base from V and 3 bases from J, leaving 13 bases between. The CDR3 length is 15 residues. The V gene's germline CDR1 is SEHNR and CDR2 FQNEAQ (reference sequence). CDR3 amino acids: CASSLGSGQNYEQYF. In nucleotides, the CDR3 is TGTGCCAGCAGCTTAGGTTCAGGACAGAACTACGAGCAGTACTTC.

The V gene is TRBV30, the J gene TRBJ2-1; D gene unclear. The V and J ends lost 4 bases and 3 bases respectively, with 13 bases between them. The CDR3 length is 14 residues. Germline V gene lookup returns CDR1 GTSNPN and CDR2 SVGIG (reference sequence). The CDR3 protein is CAWNVGSNYNEQFF. The CDR3 DNA sequence: TGTGCCTGGAACGTCGGGTCAAACTACAATGAGCAGTTCTTC.

This chain uses TRBV11-2 with TRBJ2-1, with D unresolved. The CDR3 has 13 residues. V was shortened by 3 bases and J by 5 bases, with 8 bases between the two germline ends. CDR1 and CDR2 from the germline V gene are SGHAT and FQNNGV. The CDR3 nucleotides read TGTGCCAGCAGCTTTCTCTCAGACAATGAGCAGTTCTTC. As protein: CASSFLSDNEQFF.

This clone was observed a single time. The V call is TRBV5-1, the J call TRBJ2-5; a possible D gene is TRBD2 (6 bases). Germline CDR1 and CDR2: SGHRS and YFSETQ. Between the trimmed V and J ends, which lost 2 bases and 2 bases, there was a span of 10 bases. The CDR3 loop spans 14 amino acids. The CDR3 is CASSLGGLQETQYF. CDR3 nucleotide sequence: TGCGCCAGCAGCTTAGGCGGACTACAAGAGACCCAGTACTTC.

The rearrangement uses TRBV11-3 and TRBJ1-1; a possible D gene is TRBD1 (6 bases). The CDR3 length is 15 residues. CDR1 and CDR2 (germline): SGHNT, YENEEA. Trimming took 1 base from V and 4 from J, leaving 13 bases between them. CDR3 in DNA: TGTGCCAGCAGCTTAGGGAGGGGGGAGGTCACTGAAGCTTTCTTT. Protein: CASSLGRGEVTEAFF.

The rearrangement uses TRBV6-6 and TRBJ2-5; D call uncertain. Trimming removed 0 bases from V and 4 bases from J, with 9 bases in between. Germline V gene sequence: CDR1 MNHNY, CDR2 SVGAGI (reference sequence). This CDR3 is 14 amino acids long. The CDR3 DNA is TGTGCCAGCAGTTACTCGAAAAGTGCAGAGACCCAGTACTTC. Translating gives CASSYSKSAETQYF.